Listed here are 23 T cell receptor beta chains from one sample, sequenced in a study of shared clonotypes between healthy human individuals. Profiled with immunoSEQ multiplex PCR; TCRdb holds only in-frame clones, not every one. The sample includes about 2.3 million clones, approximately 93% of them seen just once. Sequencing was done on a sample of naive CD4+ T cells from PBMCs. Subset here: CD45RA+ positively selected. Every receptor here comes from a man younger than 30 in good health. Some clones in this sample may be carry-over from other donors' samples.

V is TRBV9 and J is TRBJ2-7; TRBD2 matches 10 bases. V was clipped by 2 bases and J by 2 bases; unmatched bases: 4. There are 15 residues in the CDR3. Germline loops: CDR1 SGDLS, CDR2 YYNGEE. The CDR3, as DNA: TGTGCCAGCAGCGTTAGCGGGGGGCTCACCTACGAGCAGTACTTC. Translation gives CASSVSGGLTYEQYF.

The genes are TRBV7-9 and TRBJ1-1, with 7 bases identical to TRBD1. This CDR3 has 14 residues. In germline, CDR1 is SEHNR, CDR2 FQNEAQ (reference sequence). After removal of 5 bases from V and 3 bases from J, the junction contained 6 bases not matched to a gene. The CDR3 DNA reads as TGTGCCAGCAGCAACATACAGGGGTACACTGAAGCTTTCTTT. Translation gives CASSNIQGYTEAFF.

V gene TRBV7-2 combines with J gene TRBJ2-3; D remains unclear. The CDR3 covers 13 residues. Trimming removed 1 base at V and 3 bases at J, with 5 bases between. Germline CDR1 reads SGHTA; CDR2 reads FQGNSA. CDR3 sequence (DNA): TGTGCCAGCAGCTTAGAGAGGACAGATACGCAGTATTTT. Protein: CASSLERTDTQYF.

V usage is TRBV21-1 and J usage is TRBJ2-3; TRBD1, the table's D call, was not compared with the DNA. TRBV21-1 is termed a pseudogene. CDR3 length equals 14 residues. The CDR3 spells CASSTRQLTDTQYF. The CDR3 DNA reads TGTGCCAGCAGCACCAGACAGCTCACAGATACGCAGTATTTT.

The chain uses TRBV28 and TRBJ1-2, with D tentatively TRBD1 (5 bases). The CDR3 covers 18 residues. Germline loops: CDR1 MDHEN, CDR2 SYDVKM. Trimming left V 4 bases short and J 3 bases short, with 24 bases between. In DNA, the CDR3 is TGTGCCAGCAGTTCCTTTGGAGGGGCCGCAGAAAAGTACTATGGCTACACCTTC. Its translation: CASSSFGGAAEKYYGYTF.

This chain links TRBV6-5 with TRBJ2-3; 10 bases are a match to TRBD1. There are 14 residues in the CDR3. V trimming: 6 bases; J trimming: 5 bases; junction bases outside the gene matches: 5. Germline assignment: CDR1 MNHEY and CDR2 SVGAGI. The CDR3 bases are TGTGCCAGCAGCCCTGGACAGGGGGGAGATACGCAGTATTTT. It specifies CASSPGQGGDTQYF.

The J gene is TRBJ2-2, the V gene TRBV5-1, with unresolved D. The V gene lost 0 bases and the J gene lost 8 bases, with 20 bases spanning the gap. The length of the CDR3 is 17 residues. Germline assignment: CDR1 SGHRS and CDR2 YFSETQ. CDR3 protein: CASSLAAGLGLPGELFF. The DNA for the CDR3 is TGCGCCAGCAGCTTGGCGGCTGGCTTAGGTCTTCCGGGGGAGCTGTTTTTT.

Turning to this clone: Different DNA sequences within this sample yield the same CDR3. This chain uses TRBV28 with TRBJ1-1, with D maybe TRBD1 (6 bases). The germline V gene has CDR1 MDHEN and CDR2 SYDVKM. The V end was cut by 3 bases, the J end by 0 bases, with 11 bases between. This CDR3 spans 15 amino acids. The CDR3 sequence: CASSLGASMNTEAFF. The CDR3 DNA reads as TGTGCCAGCAGTTTGGGGGCTTCGATGAACACTGAAGCTTTCTTT.

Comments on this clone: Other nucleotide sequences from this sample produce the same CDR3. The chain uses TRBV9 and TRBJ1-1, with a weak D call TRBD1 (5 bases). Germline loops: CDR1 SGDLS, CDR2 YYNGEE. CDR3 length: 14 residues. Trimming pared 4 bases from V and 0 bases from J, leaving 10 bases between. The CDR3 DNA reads TGTGCCAGCAGCATCGACAGCCTGAACACTGAAGCTTTCTTT. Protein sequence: CASSIDSLNTEAFF.

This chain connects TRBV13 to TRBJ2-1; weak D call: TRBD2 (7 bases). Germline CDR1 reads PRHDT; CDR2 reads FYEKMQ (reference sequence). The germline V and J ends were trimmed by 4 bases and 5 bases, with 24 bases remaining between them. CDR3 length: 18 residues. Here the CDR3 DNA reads TGTGCCAGCAGCTCCCTCCAATGGGGGGCCGGGGGGAACAATGAGCAGTTCTTC. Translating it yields CASSSLQWGAGGNNEQFF.

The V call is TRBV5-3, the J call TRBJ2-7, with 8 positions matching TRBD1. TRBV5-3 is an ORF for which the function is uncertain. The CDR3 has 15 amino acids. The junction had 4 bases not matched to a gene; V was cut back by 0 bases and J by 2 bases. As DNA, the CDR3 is TGTGCCAGAAGCTTGGAACGGACAGGGACCTACGAGCAGTACTTC. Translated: CARSLERTGTYEQYF.

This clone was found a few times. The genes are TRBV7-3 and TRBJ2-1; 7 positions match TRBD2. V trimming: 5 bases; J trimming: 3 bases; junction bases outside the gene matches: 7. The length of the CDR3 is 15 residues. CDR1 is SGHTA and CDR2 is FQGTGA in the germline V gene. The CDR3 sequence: CASSEEAGHYNEQFF. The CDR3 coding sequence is TGTGCCAGCAGCGAAGAAGCGGGGCACTACAATGAGCAGTTCTTC.

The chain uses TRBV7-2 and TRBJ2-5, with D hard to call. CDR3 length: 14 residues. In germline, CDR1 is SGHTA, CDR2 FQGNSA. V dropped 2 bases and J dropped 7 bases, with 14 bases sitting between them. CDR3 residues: CASSLRLPDGTQYF. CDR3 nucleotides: TGTGCCAGCAGCTTACGACTCCCGGATGGGACCCAGTACTTC.

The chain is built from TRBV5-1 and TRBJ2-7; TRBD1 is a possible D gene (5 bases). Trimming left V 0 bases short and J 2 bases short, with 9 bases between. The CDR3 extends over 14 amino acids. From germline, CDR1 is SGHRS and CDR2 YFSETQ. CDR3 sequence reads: CASSLARVAYEQYF. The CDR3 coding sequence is TGCGCCAGCAGCTTGGCCAGGGTTGCCTACGAGCAGTACTTC.

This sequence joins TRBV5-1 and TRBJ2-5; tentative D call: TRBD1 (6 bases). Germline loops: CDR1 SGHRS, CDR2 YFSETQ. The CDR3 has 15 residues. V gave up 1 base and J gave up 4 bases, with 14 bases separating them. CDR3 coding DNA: TGCGCCAGCAGCTTGAGTGGGGGCGCGGGAGAGACCCAGTACTTC. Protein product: CASSLSGGAGETQYF.

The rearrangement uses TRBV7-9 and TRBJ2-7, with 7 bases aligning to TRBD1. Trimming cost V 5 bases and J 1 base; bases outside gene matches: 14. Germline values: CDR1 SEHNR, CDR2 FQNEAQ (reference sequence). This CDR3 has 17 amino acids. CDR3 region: CASSQNPGTAPSYEQYF. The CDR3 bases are TGTGCCAGCAGCCAAAACCCCGGGACAGCGCCTTCCTACGAGCAGTACTTC.

CDR3 nucleotides: TGTGCCAGCAGCCCGGACAGGACTTACAATGAGCAGTTCTTC. Translation gives CASSPDRTYNEQFF. The chain combines TRBV5-6 with TRBJ2-1, with 7 nucleotides matching TRBD1. Germline V gene sequence: CDR1 SGHDT, CDR2 YYEEEE. The CDR3 consists of 14 residues. The V and J ends lost 4 bases and 4 bases, in that order; junction bases with no gene match: 5.

CDR3 sequence reads: CASSLTTENQYF. The CDR3 DNA follows: TGTGCCAGCAGCCTTACGACGGAAAATCAGTACTTC. The chain is built from TRBV11-2 and TRBJ2-4; D is unclear. Trimming left V 5 bases short and J 12 bases short, with 14 bases between. Germline V gene data show CDR1 as SGHAT and CDR2 as FQNNGV. CDR3 size: 12 residues.

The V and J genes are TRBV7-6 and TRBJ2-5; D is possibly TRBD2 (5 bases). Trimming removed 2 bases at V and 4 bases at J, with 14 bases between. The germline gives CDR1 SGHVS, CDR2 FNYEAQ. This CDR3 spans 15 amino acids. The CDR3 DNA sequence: TGTGCCAGCAGCTTATCAGGTGGGGAGCGAGAGACCCAGTACTTC. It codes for CASSLSGGERETQYF.

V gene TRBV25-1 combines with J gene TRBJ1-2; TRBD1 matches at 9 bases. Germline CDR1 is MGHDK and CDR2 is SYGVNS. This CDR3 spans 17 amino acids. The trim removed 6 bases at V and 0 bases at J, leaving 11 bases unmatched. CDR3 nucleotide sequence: TGTGCCAGCAGAGTGCAGGACAGGGGCTTTACTAACTATGGCTACACCTTC. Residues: CASRVQDRGFTNYGYTF.

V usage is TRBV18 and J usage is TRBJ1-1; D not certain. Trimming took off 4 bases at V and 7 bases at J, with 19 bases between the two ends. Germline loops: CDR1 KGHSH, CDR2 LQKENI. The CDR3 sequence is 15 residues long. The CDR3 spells CASSLRASSTSEAFF. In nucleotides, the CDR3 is TGTGCCAGCTCACTACGGGCATCCTCTACTAGTGAAGCTTTCTTT.

The CDR3 loop is CASSPIQGGEQYF. In nucleotides, the CDR3 is TGTGCCAGCAGTCCGATACAGGGAGGGGAGCAGTACTTC. The V gene is TRBV2, the J gene TRBJ2-7, with D perhaps TRBD2 (7 bases). Germline lookup yields CDR1 SNHLY and CDR2 FYNNEI. V was pared by 5 bases and J by 7 bases, with 15 bases between. CDR3 length: 13 residues.

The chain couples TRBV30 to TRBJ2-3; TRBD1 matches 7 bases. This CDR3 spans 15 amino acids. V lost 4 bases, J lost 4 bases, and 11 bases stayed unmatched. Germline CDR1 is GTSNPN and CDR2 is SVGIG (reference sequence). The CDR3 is CAWTAGQVIADTQYF. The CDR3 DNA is TGTGCCTGGACCGCCGGACAGGTCATAGCAGATACGCAGTATTTT.